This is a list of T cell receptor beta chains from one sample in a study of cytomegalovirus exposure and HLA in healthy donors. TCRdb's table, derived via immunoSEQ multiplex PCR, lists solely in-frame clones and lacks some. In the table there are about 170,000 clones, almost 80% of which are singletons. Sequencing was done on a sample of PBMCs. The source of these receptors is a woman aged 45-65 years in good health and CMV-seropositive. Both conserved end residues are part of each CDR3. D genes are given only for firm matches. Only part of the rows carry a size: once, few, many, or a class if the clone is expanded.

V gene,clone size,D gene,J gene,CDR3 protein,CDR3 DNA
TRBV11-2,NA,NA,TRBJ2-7,CASSFRDLEQYF,TGTGCCAGCAGCTTCAGGGATCTCGAGCAGTACTTC
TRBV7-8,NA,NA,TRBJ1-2,CASSPNNYGYTF,TGTGCCAGCAGTCCCAATAACTATGGCTACACCTTC
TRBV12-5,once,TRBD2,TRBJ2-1,CASGSGTTNEQFF,TGTGCTAGTGGGAGCGGGACTACCAATGAGCAGTTCTTC
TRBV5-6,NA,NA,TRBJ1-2,CASSLGHRVEGYTF,TGTGCCAGCAGCTTGGGCCACCGGGTAGAAGGCTACACCTTC
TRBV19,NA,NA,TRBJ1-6,CASSSTPSRGSPLHF,TGTGCCAGTAGTAGCACTCCTTCCAGGGGATCACCCCTCCACTTT
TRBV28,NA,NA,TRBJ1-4,CATMGEGGNMSF,TGTGCCACCATGGGTGAGGGTGGAAATATGTCTTTT
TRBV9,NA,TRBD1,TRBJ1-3,CASAKEGTGLGNTIYF,TGTGCCAGCGCCAAAGAGGGGACAGGGCTGGGAAACACCATATATTTT
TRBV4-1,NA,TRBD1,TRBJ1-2,CASSARDRESYTF,TGCGCCAGCAGCGCCCGGGACAGAGAAAGCTACACCTTC
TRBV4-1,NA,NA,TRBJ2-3,CASSQADLNTDTQYF,TGCGCCAGCAGCCAGGCGGATCTAAACACAGATACGCAGTATTTT
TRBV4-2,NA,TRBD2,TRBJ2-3,CASSQDSSGRADTQYF,TGTGCCAGCAGCCAAGATTCTAGCGGGAGAGCAGATACGCAGTATTTT
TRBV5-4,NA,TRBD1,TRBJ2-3,CASSSSGQSTDTQYF,TGTGCCAGCAGCTCATCGGGACAGAGCACAGATACGCAGTATTTT
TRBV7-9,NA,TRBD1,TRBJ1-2,CASSDWDRINYGYTF,TGTGCCAGCAGCGACTGGGACAGAATTAACTATGGCTACACCTTC